The 32 T cell receptor delta chains in this list originate from one sample, sequenced in a study of gamma-delta chains in newborns, infants, children. TCRdb re-analyzed the reads via CATT. The sample has around 3,500 delta-chain clones, about 0.6% seen once. The sample consisted of blood. These receptors were obtained from a child who was a newborn, infant or young child, either healthy, febrile or measles-vaccinated (not recorded which).

Of note for this clone: The protein held in TCRdb is that of a much larger clone and does not match this DNA's translation at residue 11, likely because of a read error; the protein shown is translated from the DNA. The CDR3 DNA follows: TGTGCCTTTGTACTGGGGGATATTTTTTTGGCAGCACAACTCTTCTTT. This encodes CAFVLGDIFLAAQLFF. J is TRDJ2 and V is TRDV3; 11 positions agree with TRDD3. Per the germline V gene, CDR1 is TVYSNPD and CDR2 is GDNSRS (reference sequence). The CDR3 extends over 16 amino acids.

The sample holds many counts of this clone. This is likely an artifact of a read error, given a far larger clone one base away. This chain links TRDV2 with TRDJ3; 12 bases are shared with TRDD3. Germline-derived CDR1 and CDR2 are GEAIGNYY and EKD. CDR3 length equals 18 residues. This CDR3 reads CACDTVLGDTWDTRQVFF. The CDR3 region has the DNA TGTGCCTGTGACACCGTACTGGGGGATACCTGGGACACCCGACAGGTGTTTTTC.

The table lists this clone with a few counts. TCRdb's entry gives the protein of a much larger clone, which mismatches this DNA's translation at residue 13, likely from a read error; the protein reported here is translated from the DNA. The chain has TRDV2 and TRDJ2, with 13 bases fitting TRDD3. The CDR3 extends over 15 amino acids. Per germline, CDR1 GEAIGNYY and CDR2 EKD. The CDR3 region has the DNA TGTGCCTGTGACGTACTGGGGGATACGACAGCACAACCCTTCTTT. It encodes CACDVLGDTTAQPFF.

Notes on this clone: A far larger clone differs by one base, so this is likely a read error. Other DNA sequences of this sample code for an identical CDR3. The rearrangement uses TRDV2 and TRDJ3, with 11 bases aligning to TRDD3. Germline V lookup: CDR1 GEAIGNYY, CDR2 EKD. The CDR3 consists of 19 residues. CDR3 protein: CACDTVLGDISWDTRQMFF. DNA for the CDR3: TGTGCCTGTGACACTGTACTGGGGGATATATCCTGGGACACCCGACAGATGTTCTTC.

In the case of this clone: This DNA translates differently at residue 5 from the TCRdb protein, which is that of a much larger clone; a read error is likely, and the protein shown is the DNA's own translation. V and J are TRDV2 and TRDJ3; D uncertain. V lost 3 bases to trimming and J lost 2 bases, with 1 base between them. Germline V gene lookup returns CDR1 GEAIGNYY and CDR2 EKD. The CDR3 extends over 13 amino acids. For the CDR3, the DNA is TGTGCCTGTGACGCCTGGGACACCCGACAGATGTTTTTC. This sequence encodes CACDAWDTRQMFF.

This clone has more than one count but fewer than ten. Only one base separates this from a far larger clonotype, so it likely reflects a read error. In the same sample, other DNA sequences code for this CDR3. V gene TRDV2 combines with J gene TRDJ3; 10 bases are a match to TRDD3. Germline CDR1 is GEAIGNYY and CDR2 is EKD. This CDR3 has 17 amino acids. CDR3 in amino acids: CACDTGGYSWDTRQMFF. The CDR3 DNA follows: TGTGCCTGTGACACTGGGGGATACTCCTGGGACACCCGACAGATGTTCTTC.

This clone was recorded a few times. This DNA translates differently at residue 10 from the TCRdb protein, which is that of a much larger clone; a read error is likely, and the protein shown is the DNA's own translation. The CDR3 DNA follows: TGTGCCTGTGACATACTGGGGGATACGCGCACCGATAAACTCATCTTT. Translating gives CACDILGDTRTDKLIF. The V call is TRDV2, the J call TRDJ1; 13 bases line up with TRDD3. Germline values: CDR1 GEAIGNYY, CDR2 EKD. V shed 2 bases, J shed 1 base, and the junction held 3 bases outside the gene matches. This CDR3 is built from 16 residues.

By share, this clone counts as large (0.1 to 1%). This same CDR3 is encoded by further DNA sequences in the sample. This chain links TRDV2 with TRDJ3, with 8 bases aligning to TRDD3. Per the germline V gene, CDR1 is GEAIGNYY and CDR2 is EKD. The CDR3 is made up of 17 amino acids. Unmatched junction bases numbered 2, after V lost 2 bases and J lost 0 bases. The CDR3 protein is CACDSTGGSWDTRQMFF. DNA of the CDR3: TGTGCCTGTGACAGTACTGGGGGCTCCTGGGACACCCGACAGATGTTTTTC.

This clone was counted between two and nine times. For this DNA, TCRdb reports the protein of a much larger clone, which diverges at residue 8, most likely from a read error; the protein presented here is translated directly from the DNA. The chain joins TRDV2 to TRDJ2; D gene ambiguous. V lost 5 bases and J 3 bases, leaving 15 bases between the germline ends. CDR3 size: 15 residues. Per the germline V gene, CDR1 is GEAIGNYY and CDR2 is EKD. CDR3 bases: TGTGCCTGTGTCCTCAAGGGTAGGGTGACAGCACAACTCTTCTTT. Translation: CACVLKGRVTAQLFF.

This clone was counted many times. This probably arose from a read error, given a far larger clone one base away. This CDR3 is also generated by other DNA sequences in the sample. The J gene is TRDJ2, the V gene TRDV2; TRDD3 agrees at 10 bases. The CDR3 totals 16 residues. CDR1 and CDR2 from the germline V gene are GEAIGNYY and EKD. The V and J ends lost 7 bases and 0 bases, in that order; junction bases with no gene match: 7. The chain's CDR3 is CACDPLGDTLTAQLFF. CDR3 in DNA: TGTGCCTGCGACCCCCTGGGGGATACTTTGACAGCACAACTCTTCTTT.

Concerning this clone: TCRdb's protein for this DNA is that of a much larger clone and differs from the translation at residue 14, likely a read error; the protein shown is the DNA translation. The chain couples TRDV2 to TRDJ1, with 9 bases matching TRDD3. CDR3 length: 15 residues. The germline gives CDR1 GEAIGNYY, CDR2 EKD. This chain's CDR3 is CACDALLGDTDKLTF. CDR3 DNA: TGTGCCTGTGATGCCCTACTGGGGGACACCGATAAACTCACCTTT.

On this clone itself: The protein recorded in TCRdb matches a much larger clone and deviates from this DNA's translation at residue 3, suggesting a read error; the protein here is obtained by translating the DNA. This chain links TRDV2 with TRDJ3; 9 bases agree with TRDD3. Germline V CDR1 and CDR2: GEAIGNYY, EKD. This CDR3 has 16 residues. CDR3 residues: CARDWGSSWDTRQMFF. In DNA form, the CDR3 reads TGTGCCCGTGACTGGGGGAGCTCCTGGGACACCCGACAGATGTTTTTC.

Details on this clone: The TCRdb protein comes from a much larger clone and disagrees with this DNA's translation at residue 6, likely due to a read error; the protein given here is derived from the DNA. V gene TRDV2 combines with J gene TRDJ3, with D maybe TRDD3 (6 bases). The germline CDR1 and CDR2 sequences are GEAIGNYY and EKD. V lost 1 base to trimming and J lost 0 bases, with 9 bases between them. The CDR3 covers 17 residues. CDR3 coding DNA: TGTGCCTGTGACACTGAGGGATACTCCTGGGACACCCGACAGATGTTTTTC. As protein: CACDTEGYSWDTRQMFF.

This clone was counted only a few times. An end of the junction does not agree with germline; a read error may underlie this. The rearrangement joins TRDV2 to TRDJ3; 9 bases match TRDD3. This CDR3 has 16 amino acids. CDR1 and CDR2 (germline): GEAIGNYY, EKD. This chain's CDR3 is CARDTWGIRDTRQVFF. CDR3 DNA: TGTGCCCGTGACACCTGGGGGATTCGGGACACCCGACAGGTGTTTTTC.

This clone was seen a few times. This DNA's translation differs at residue 15 from TCRdb's protein, which comes from a much larger clone; a read error is likely, and the protein shown is translated from the DNA. V is TRDV2 and J is TRDJ3; 8 nucleotides match TRDD3. CDR3 length: 18 amino acids. Per the germline V gene, CDR1 is GEAIGNYY and CDR2 is EKD. CDR3 sequence: CACDTGGFSSWDTRRMFF. The CDR3 DNA follows: TGTGCCTGTGACACTGGGGGATTCAGCTCCTGGGACACCCGACGGATGTTTTTC.

This clone was found a few times. The TCRdb protein comes from a much larger clone and disagrees with this DNA's translation at residue 15, likely due to a read error; the protein given here is derived from the DNA. V and J are TRDV2 and TRDJ3; perhaps TRDD3 as D (5 bases). Germline V gene sequence: CDR1 GEAIGNYY, CDR2 EKD. CDR3 length: 17 residues. CDR3 sequence reads: CACDTGGSPWDTRQTFF. In nucleotides, the CDR3 is TGTGCCTGTGACACCGGGGGCTCTCCCTGGGACACCCGACAGACGTTTTTC.

The table lists this clone with a few counts. TCRdb's protein for this DNA is that of a much larger clone and differs from the translation at residue 5, likely a read error; the protein shown is the DNA translation. The chain combines TRDV2 with TRDJ3; D perhaps matches TRDD3 (6 bases). The CDR3 has 17 amino acids. The V end lost 5 bases, the J end lost 0 bases, and 13 bases lay between the germline ends. The V gene's germline CDR1 is GEAIGNYY and CDR2 EKD. The chain's CDR3 is CACGPGDYSWDTRQMFF. CDR3 DNA: TGTGCCTGTGGACCGGGGGACTACTCCTGGGACACCCGACAGATGTTTTTC.

Of note for this clone: A far larger clone is only one base removed, so a read error is likely. The V gene is TRDV2, the J gene TRDJ3; 11 nucleotides align to TRDD3. The CDR3 is 21 residues long. Looked up from germline, CDR1 is GEAIGNYY and CDR2 is EKD. The CDR3 protein is CACDTVLGDKWFSWDTRQRFF. CDR3 in DNA: TGTGCCTGTGACACCGTACTGGGGGATAAATGGTTTTCCTGGGACACCCGACAGAGGTTTTTC.

V is TRDV2 and J is TRDJ3; 7 bases line up with TRDD3. The CDR3 spans 18 residues. CDR1 is GEAIGNYY and CDR2 is EKD in the germline V gene. After removal of 3 bases from V and 0 bases from J, the junction contained 7 bases not matched to a gene. The CDR3 sequence is CACDAWGSSSWDTRQMFF. Written as DNA, the CDR3 is TGTGCCTGTGACGCCTGGGGGTCCTCCTCCTGGGACACCCGACAGATGTTTTTC.

In the case of this clone: The translation of this DNA and the TCRdb protein of a much larger clone differ at residue 13, probably owing to a read error; the protein shown here is translated from the DNA. V usage is TRDV2 and J usage is TRDJ3; 10 bases fit TRDD3. CDR3 length equals 19 residues. CDR1 and CDR2 from the germline V gene are GEAIGNYY and EKD. The CDR3 sequence: CACDTGGYKSSWGTRQMFF. CDR3 sequence (DNA): TGTGCCTGTGACACTGGGGGATACAAGAGCTCCTGGGGCACCCGACAGATGTTTTTC.

This clone was picked up a small number of times. A far larger clone is only one base removed, so a read error is likely. This sample also contains other DNA sequences that code for the same CDR3. The chain is built from TRDV2 and TRDJ1; TRDD3 aligns across 10 bases. J gave up 0 bases and V 1 base, and 4 bases lay outside the gene matches. The CDR3 totals 16 residues. CDR1 is GEAIGNYY, CDR2 EKD, per germline. The CDR3 nucleotides read TGTGCCTGTGACACAATGGGGGATACATACACCGATAAACTCATCTTT. It specifies CACDTMGDTYTDKLIF.

This clone has more than one count but fewer than ten. The protein recorded in TCRdb matches a much larger clone and deviates from this DNA's translation at residue 7, suggesting a read error; the protein here is obtained by translating the DNA. This chain uses TRDV2 with TRDJ1, with 7 bases fitting TRDD3. After removal of 3 bases from V and 8 bases from J, the junction contained 11 bases not matched to a gene. This CDR3 region has 14 residues. Germline V gene sequence: CDR1 GEAIGNYY, CDR2 EKD. CDR3: CACDDVPGDLKLIF. CDR3 nucleotides: TGTGCCTGTGACGATGTACCGGGGGATCTCAAACTCATCTTT.

By share, this clone ranks as medium-sized (0.01 to 0.1%). The V call is TRDV2, the J call TRDJ3; 10 bases match TRDD3. CDR3 length: 18 amino acids. Trimming took 1 base from V and 1 from J; bases not matched to a gene: 3. Germline loops: CDR1 GEAIGNYY, CDR2 EKD. CDR3: CACDTGDTRSWDTRQMFF. CDR3 DNA sequence: TGTGCCTGTGACACGGGGGATACGAGATCCTGGGACACCCGACAGATGTTTTTC.

This clone was seen a few times. TCRdb attributes to this sequence the protein of a much larger clone, which differs from the DNA translation at residue 12; a read error is likely, and the protein displayed is translated from the DNA. This sequence joins TRDV2 and TRDJ2; 10 nucleotides line up with TRDD3. This CDR3 is 16 amino acids long. The germline V gene encodes CDR1 GEAIGNYY and CDR2 EKD. The CDR3 DNA sequence: TGTGCCTGTGACACGGTGGGGGATACTTTGACAACACAACTCTTCTTT. This sequence encodes CACDTVGDTLTTQLFF.

In this sample, this clone turned up a few times. The protein in TCRdb stems from a much larger clone and differs at residue 7 from this DNA's translation, likely a read error; here the protein is translated from the DNA. This chain links TRAV29/DV5 with TRDJ3; D is unresolved. The CDR3 contains 14 residues. The V gene's germline CDR1 is NSMFDY and CDR2 ISSIKDK. The CDR3 nucleotides read TGTGCAGCAAGATTTACCTGTGACACCCGACAGATGTTTTTC. This codes for CAARFTCDTRQMFF.

A few counts support this clone. This likely reflects a read error, since a far larger clone is one base away. The V gene is TRDV2, the J gene TRDJ2, with 12 bases matching TRDD3. The V gene's germline CDR1 is GEAIGNYY and CDR2 EKD. This CDR3 has 19 residues. The CDR3 is CACDTFLRPWGIRKARLFF. The CDR3 DNA reads as TGTGCCTGTGACACCTTCCTACGACCCTGGGGGATACGCAAGGCACGACTCTTCTTT.

As concerns this clone: It may be a read error: a sequence one base away is much more abundant. Within the sample, other DNA sequences also encode this same CDR3. The chain joins TRDV2 to TRDJ3; 10 bases are shared with TRDD3. CDR3 length: 18 amino acids. In germline, CDR1 is GEAIGNYY, CDR2 EKD. Here the CDR3 reads CACDTWGIEAWDTRQMFF. CDR3 coding DNA: TGTGCCTGCGACACCTGGGGGATAGAAGCCTGGGACACCCGACAGATGTTTTTC.

This clone has only a few counts. With only one base between it and a far larger clone, this is likely a read error. This same CDR3 is encoded by further DNA sequences in the sample. The chain couples TRDV2 to TRDJ3, with 13 bases identical to TRDD3. The CDR3 has 23 residues. Germline lookup yields CDR1 GEAIGNYY and CDR2 EKD. The trim removed 7 bases at V and 0 bases at J, leaving 20 bases unmatched. This chain's CDR3 is CACDPWRVLGDTRSSWDTRQMFF. The CDR3 coding sequence is TGTGCCTGCGACCCTTGGAGAGTACTGGGGGATACGCGCAGCTCCTGGGACACCCGACAGATGTTTTTC.

Points on this clone: For this DNA, TCRdb reports the protein of a much larger clone, which diverges at residue 15, most likely from a read error; the protein presented here is translated directly from the DNA. V is TRDV2 and J is TRDJ3, with 9 bases lining up with TRDD3. The CDR3 is made up of 18 amino acids. CDR1 is GEAIGNYY and CDR2 is EKD in the germline V gene. Written as DNA, the CDR3 is TGTGCCTGTGACAAAATACTGGGGGACTCCTGGGACACCCGACGGATGTTTTTC. Protein: CACDKILGDSWDTRRMFF.

This clone showed up just a few times. This DNA's translation and the protein TCRdb lists, from a much larger clone, do not match at residue 15, likely due to a read error; the protein shown is translated from the DNA. The rearrangement links TRDV2 to TRDJ3; TRDD3 matches at 10 bases. The germline gives CDR1 GEAIGNYY, CDR2 EKD. This CDR3 spans 17 amino acids. CDR3 amino acids: CACDSTGGFRDTRQVFF. CDR3 nucleotides: TGTGCCTGTGACAGTACTGGGGGATTCCGGGACACCCGACAGGTGTTTTTC.

This clone was seen a few times. This sequence is one base from a far larger clone and is likely a read error. The chain combines TRDV2 with TRDJ3; TRDD3 matches at 12 bases. The germline V gene encodes CDR1 GEAIGNYY and CDR2 EKD. There are 18 residues in the CDR3. DNA of the CDR3: TGTGCCTGTGACAGTACTGGGGGATACTCCTGGGACACCCGACAGACGTTTTTC. Translating gives CACDSTGGYSWDTRQTFF.

Remarks on this clone: TCRdb has a much larger clone's protein, which differs at residue 12 from the translation of this DNA, likely because of a read error; what is shown is the protein translated from the DNA. The gene calls are TRDV2 and TRDJ3, with 10 bases lining up with TRDD3. CDR1 and CDR2 (germline): GEAIGNYY, EKD. The CDR3 extends over 18 amino acids. The CDR3 is CACDTGGYGAWGTRQMFF. CDR3 DNA: TGTGCCTGTGACACCGGGGGATACGGGGCCTGGGGCACCCGACAGATGTTTTTC.